This T cell receptor (beta chain) was recorded in a study of blood T cell repertoires in COVID-19. Study information: PBMCs, B-cell-depleted T cells, or T cells were the source of the cDNA or gDNA that made up the material.

Per the study methods: Reference gene primers were amplified, and this amplification served to estimate nucleated cell counts. Clones were read by immunoSEQ multiplex PCR, and TCRdb kept only the in-frame ones, dropping some. The DNA was the basis for D and trimming; V, J and clone size are from that table. The top ten clones hold approximately 4.2% of a sample with over 100,000 clones, 79% of them seen once. CDR3 length: 15 amino acids. Germline V gene data show CDR1 as MNHEY and CDR2 as SMNVEV (reference sequence). Trimming removed 7 bases from V and 4 bases from J; junction bases left unmatched: 8. There are a few counts of this clone.

Source material: peripheral blood. The chain recombines TRBV27 with TRBJ1-5; 9 bases line up with TRBD1. The sequence was obtained from a woman aged 80 or over with acute or convalescent COVID-19. CDR3 bases: TGTGCCAGCAAATGGGACAGGGCGTCGAATCAGCCCCAGCATTTT. As protein: CASKWDRASNQPQHF.